This T cell receptor beta chain was sequenced in a study of blood T cell repertoires in COVID-19. At the level of the study: The samples span acute and convalescent COVID-19 from the United States, Italy and Spain.

TCRdb's copy holds only in-frame clones and misses some; the assay was immunoSEQ multiplex PCR. Of around 100,000 clones listed, 84% are singletons. This CDR3 is 13 amino acids long. Germline V CDR1 and CDR2: SGHDT, YYEEEE. V was pared by 0 bases and J by 5 bases, with 5 bases between. The clonotype was recovered from a human donor in a cohort sampled during active COVID-19. The genes are TRBV5-6 and TRBJ2-2; D is perhaps TRBD2 (5 bases). Sequenced input: peripheral blood. CDR3 region: CASSLGRTGELFF. CDR3 in DNA: TGTGCCAGCAGCTTGGGGAGGACCGGGGAGCTGTTTTTT.